These 5 T cell receptor beta chains came from one sample sequenced in a study of T cells after yellow fever vaccination. TCRdb redid the calling of the 5' RACE reads with MiXCR, one entry per CDR3 protein. The repertoire holds about 340,000 distinct CDR3 sequences, approximately 4% seen once, with 20% to 30% in the top ten. The sample consisted of PBMCs, taken 5 days after the yellow fever booster vaccination. The receptors originated from a man aged 18 to 30 who received the YFV17D yellow fever vaccine.

A few counts support this clonotype. The V call is TRBV6-5, the J call TRBJ2-1; 7 nucleotides align to TRBD1. In germline, CDR1 is MNHEY, CDR2 SVGAGI. With 2 bases clipped from V and 14 bases from J, the junction kept 9 bases outside the gene matches. This CDR3 contains 13 residues. The CDR3 protein is CASSYGKTGMEFF. The CDR3 DNA follows: TGTGCCAGCAGTTACGGGAAGACAGGGATGGAGTTCTTC.

This clonotype came up a few times. V gene TRBV20-1 combines with J gene TRBJ1-5; no reliable D call. With 5 bases removed from V and 0 bases from J, the gap between germline ends came to 8 bases. The CDR3 is 13 residues long. CDR1 is DFQATT and CDR2 is SNEGSKA in the germline V gene (reference sequence). CDR3 in DNA: TGCAGTGCTGCAGCCGATAGCAATCAGCCCCAGCATTTT. This gives the protein CSAAADSNQPQHF.

For the CDR3, the DNA is TGTGCCTGGACGCAAGGGACAGGGTTCACTGAAGCTTTCTTT. Protein sequence: CAWTQGTGFTEAFF. The chain couples TRBV30 to TRBJ1-1; TRBD1 agrees at 9 bases. Germline CDR1 is GTSNPN and CDR2 is SVGIG (reference sequence). J gave up 4 bases and V 4 bases, and 7 bases lay outside the gene matches. This CDR3 spans 14 amino acids.

This clonotype was seen many times. The gene calls are TRBV12-3 or TRBV12-4 and TRBJ2-3, with 7 bases identical to TRBD2. V lost 8 bases, J lost 2 bases, and 10 bases stayed unmatched. CDR3 length equals 15 residues. As DNA, the CDR3 is TGTGCCAGCTCCCTGGGAGGGACCCTCACAGATACGCAGTATTTT. Its translation: CASSLGGTLTDTQYF.

At least ten counts were recorded for this clonotype. The chain uses TRBV5-1 and TRBJ1-1; the match to TRBD1 covers 7 bases. The CDR3 spans 14 residues. CDR1 SGHRS and CDR2 YFSETQ come from the germline V gene. V lost 4 bases and J lost 3; bases outside the gene matches: 6. The CDR3 DNA reads as TGCGCCAGCAGCACTACAGGGGCGGACACTGAAGCTTTCTTT. It specifies CASSTTGADTEAFF.